One and the same sample provided the 24 T cell receptor beta chains below, sequenced in a study of T-cell reconstitution after alpha-beta-depleted transplantation in children. For TCRbeta, the library was prepared with unique molecular identifiers. TCRdb processed the PCR reads anew with MiXCR; each CDR3 protein has one entry. The sample contains roughly 100,000 distinct CDR3 sequences, roughly 7.1% of which appear only once. Source: PBMCs, taken before TCRalphabeta/CD19-depleted stem cell transplant. The receptors shown here come from a boy younger than 10 with acute lymphoblastic leukemia, due to receive a stem cell transplant.

This chain uses TRBV14 with TRBJ1-4, with unresolved D. Germline V gene data show CDR1 as SGHDN and CDR2 as FVKESK. V was pared by 3 bases and J by 0 bases, with 14 bases between. The CDR3 is 17 residues long. The DNA of the CDR3 is TGTGCCAGCAGCCAGAACCATGGAGTCACAACTAATGAAAAACTGTTTTTT. This sequence encodes CASSQNHGVTTNEKLFF.

In DNA, the CDR3 is TGTGCCAGCAGTCACCGGGACAGGGGAAGCACTGAAGCTTTCTTT. This codes for CASSHRDRGSTEAFF. The V and J genes are TRBV6-5 and TRBJ1-1, with TRBD1 identical over 10 bases. The germline CDR1 and CDR2 sequences are MNHEY and SVGAGI. This CDR3 has 15 residues. V shed 5 bases, J shed 4 bases, and the junction held 7 bases outside the gene matches.

In this sample, this clonotype turned up a few times. The chain employs TRBV7-9 and TRBJ1-1; D remains unclear. Germline V gene data show CDR1 as SEHNR and CDR2 as FQNEAQ (reference sequence). The CDR3 has 15 residues. V gave up 2 bases and J gave up 4 bases, with 14 bases separating them. CDR3 region: CASSLLQFRSTEAFF. The CDR3 DNA reads TGTGCCAGCAGCTTATTACAGTTCCGTAGCACTGAAGCTTTCTTT.

In its sample, this clonotype was seen a few times. The rearrangement links TRBV12-3 or TRBV12-4 to TRBJ2-3, with D uncertain. V dropped 6 bases and J dropped 2 bases, with 18 bases sitting between them. This CDR3 has 16 amino acids. In nucleotides, the CDR3 is TGTGCCAGCAGCTGGGTCTCCCGGTACAACACAGATACGCAGTATTTT. It yields the protein CASSWVSRYNTDTQYF.

The table lists this clonotype with many counts. J is TRBJ1-5 and V is TRBV20-1; maybe TRBD1 (5 bases). Trimming pared 5 bases from V and 0 bases from J, leaving 14 bases between. CDR3 size: 15 residues. Germline CDR1 and CDR2: DFQATT and SNEGSKA (reference sequence). CDR3 in amino acids: CSAGGTAYSNQPQHF. The CDR3 DNA reads as TGCAGTGCTGGAGGGACGGCGTATAGCAATCAGCCCCAGCATTTT.

The rearrangement links TRBV20-1 to TRBJ2-3; D uncertain. V lost 6 bases to trimming and J lost 3 bases, with 16 bases between them. Looked up from germline, CDR1 is DFQATT and CDR2 is SNEGSKA (reference sequence). CDR3 length: 14 residues. DNA for the CDR3: TGCAGTGCCCTCCATTTGGGCGTGACAGATACGCAGTATTTT. Amino acids: CSALHLGVTDTQYF.

This clonotype was seen a few times. The V gene is TRBV12-3 or TRBV12-4, the J gene TRBJ2-2; 7 bases map to TRBD1. The CDR3 has 16 residues. V was pared by 4 bases and J by 2 bases, with 7 bases of the junction left unmatched. CDR3 sequence: CASSSWDSGNTGELFF. CDR3 in DNA: TGTGCCAGCAGTTCGTGGGACAGCGGAAACACCGGGGAGCTGTTTTTT.

This clonotype has at least ten counts. The chain recombines TRBV10-3 with TRBJ2-1; the D is unclear. Trimming took off 4 bases at V and 9 bases at J, with 10 bases between the two ends. CDR3 length: 12 amino acids. CDR1 is ENHRY and CDR2 is SYGVKD in the germline V gene. CDR3 bases: TGTGCCATCAGTGGAAAGGTTACTGAGCAGTTCTTC. Protein product: CAISGKVTEQFF.

The V gene is TRBV4-3, the J gene TRBJ2-2; D is undetermined. Germline lookup yields CDR1 LGHNA and CDR2 YSLEER. CDR3 size: 14 residues. V was clipped by 0 bases and J by 3 bases, with 5 bases between them. DNA for the CDR3: TGCGCCAGCAGCCAAGATGTCCACACCGGGGAGCTGTTTTTT. Amino acid sequence: CASSQDVHTGELFF.

This clonotype was seen many times. The V call is TRBV2, the J call TRBJ2-7; TRBD1 aligns across 7 bases. The CDR3 totals 12 residues. V lost 8 bases to trimming and J lost 2 bases; unmatched junction nucleotides: 3. Germline loops: CDR1 SNHLY, CDR2 FYNNEI. The CDR3 bases are TGTGCCAGCGGGACAGACACCTACGAGCAGTACTTC. This translates into CASGTDTYEQYF.

This clonotype has a handful of counts. CDR3 residues: CASSRTLSGNTIYF. DNA of the CDR3: TGTGCCAGCAGCCGGACCCTCTCTGGAAACACCATATATTTT. The V and J genes are TRBV14 and TRBJ1-3, with D hard to call. The germline V and J ends were trimmed by 4 bases and 0 bases, with 7 bases remaining between them. There are 14 residues in the CDR3. Per the germline V gene, CDR1 is SGHDN and CDR2 is FVKESK. The variable domain in full, completed from reference TRBV14 and TRBJ1-3, reads EAGVTQFPSHSVIEKGQTVTLRCDPISGHDNLYWYRRVMGKEIKFLLHFVKESKQDESGMPNNRFLAERTGGTYSTLKVQPAELEDSGVYFCASSRTLSGNTIYFGEGSWLTVV.

In this sample, this clonotype turned up a few times. The gene calls are TRBV7-9 and TRBJ1-6; 9 bases match TRBD1. The V gene end was trimmed by 6 bases and the J gene end by 8 bases; junction bases not matched to a gene: 5. The CDR3 extends over 14 amino acids. The germline V gene encodes CDR1 SEHNR and CDR2 FQNEAQ (reference sequence). CDR3 in DNA: TGTGCCAGCAGACAAGGGACAGGGCATTCACCCCTCCACTTT. This encodes CASRQGTGHSPLHF. The full variable domain, in which reference TRBV7-9 and TRBJ1-6 provide the parts outside the CDR3, is DTGVSQNPRHKITKRGQNVTFRCDPISEHNRLYWYRQTLGQGPEFLTYFQNEAQLEKSRLLSDRFSAERPKGSFSTLEIQRTEQGDSAMYLCASRQGTGHSPLHFGNGTRLTVT.

This clonotype occurred many times. J is TRBJ2-1 and V is TRBV27; a weak D match, TRBD1 (5 bases). CDR1 and CDR2 (germline): MNHEY, SMNVEV (reference sequence). V was cut by 3 bases and J by 9 bases, with 15 bases left in between. The CDR3 runs to 14 residues. The CDR3 DNA reads TGTGCCAGCAGTTTGCAGGGCAATACTCGTGAGCAGTTCTTC. Protein product: CASSLQGNTREQFF.

This clonotype was seen at least ten times. The chain is built from TRBV29-1 and TRBJ1-1; D is possibly TRBD1 (5 bases). CDR1 and CDR2 from the germline V gene are SQVTM and ANQGSEA. The CDR3 runs 12 residues. V lost 4 bases, J lost 4 bases, and 10 bases lay in between. The CDR3 sequence is CSVAGDGTEAFF. CDR3 bases: TGCAGCGTTGCGGGGGATGGCACTGAAGCTTTCTTT.

This clonotype was seen a few times. The genes are TRBV6-2 or TRBV6-3 and TRBJ2-1; possible D gene TRBD2, 7 bases. V was trimmed by 6 bases and J by 5 bases, leaving 11 bases between them. The germline V gene has CDR1 MNHEY and CDR2 SVGEGT. This CDR3 comprises 13 residues. In DNA, the CDR3 is TGTGCCAGCAGCACCGGGGGGCACAATGAGCAGTTCTTC. Protein product: CASSTGGHNEQFF.

In its sample, this clonotype is large. The J gene is TRBJ2-1, the V gene TRBV12-3 or TRBV12-4; 16 bases line up with TRBD2. The CDR3 is 17 amino acids. Germline trimming cut 10 bases from V and 4 bases from J; bases unmatched to any gene: 10. The CDR3 nucleotides read TGTGCCACCCGAACCGGGACTAGCGGGGGGGCTTACAATGAGCAGTTCTTC. Encoded protein: CATRTGTSGGAYNEQFF.

This chain uses TRBV23-1 with TRBJ2-4; possibly TRBD1 for D (6 bases). TRBV23-1 is marked as an open reading frame, function uncertain. The CDR3 is 15 amino acids. Trimming took off 7 bases at V and 1 base at J, with 14 bases between the two ends. The CDR3 DNA sequence: TGCGCCAGCACCCTAAGGACAGTCGCCAAAAACATTCAGTACTTC. This codes for CASTLRTVAKNIQYF.

This clonotype was recorded at least ten times. The J gene is TRBJ2-3, the V gene TRBV7-6, with D possibly being TRBD2 (5 bases). Germline V gene sequence: CDR1 SGHVS, CDR2 FNYEAQ. Trimming shortened V by 2 bases and J by 1 base, and 7 bases separated the two germline ends. The CDR3 runs 14 residues. The CDR3 is CASSLFGGTDTQYF. CDR3 bases: TGTGCCAGCAGCTTATTCGGGGGCACAGATACGCAGTATTTT. Full variable domain (outside the CDR3, taken from reference TRBV7-6 and TRBJ2-3): GAGVSQSPRYKVTKRGQDVALRCDPISGHVSLYWYRQALGQGPEFLTYFNYEAQQDKSGLPNDRFSAERPEGSISTLTIQRTEQRDSAMYRCASSLFGGTDTQYFGPGTRLTVL.

The chain joins TRBV3-1 to TRBJ2-2; TRBD2 matches 12 bases. The CDR3 length is 16 residues. V shed 1 base, J shed 7 bases, and the junction held 4 bases outside the gene matches. Germline V CDR1 and CDR2: LGHDT, YNNKEL (reference sequence). CDR3 DNA sequence: TGTGCCAGCAGCCAAGCTAGCGGGGGGGGCGTCGGGGAGCTGTTTTTT. Translating gives CASSQASGGGVGELFF.

This clonotype was counted many times. V and J are TRBV20-1 and TRBJ1-5; D might be TRBD1 (5 bases). Germline V lookup: CDR1 DFQATT, CDR2 SNEGSKA (reference sequence). CDR3 size: 14 residues. Trimming removed 2 bases at V and 5 bases at J, with 13 bases between. The chain's CDR3 is CSARKQGIYQPQHF. The CDR3 bases are TGCAGTGCTAGAAAGCAGGGTATATATCAGCCCCAGCATTTT.

There are many counts of this clonotype. The chain links TRBV12-3 or TRBV12-4 to TRBJ2-1; possible D gene TRBD2, 5 bases. The ends were cut back, 6 bases at V and 14 bases at J, with 14 bases in the middle. The CDR3 covers 11 residues. The CDR3 region has the DNA TGTGCCAGCAGCACGGGGATTGATAAGTTCTTC. Amino acids: CASSTGIDKFF.

This clonotype showed up many times. V gene TRBV20-1 combines with J gene TRBJ2-5; D gene uncertain. CDR1 DFQATT and CDR2 SNEGSKA come from the germline V gene (reference sequence). This CDR3 is built from 12 residues. V lost 6 bases, J lost 5 bases, and 13 bases lay in between. The CDR3 loop is CSALSLTETQYF. For the CDR3, the DNA is TGCAGTGCCCTGAGCCTGACGGAGACCCAGTACTTC.

This clonotype was detected many times. The chain recombines TRBV10-3 with TRBJ2-1; 7 bases match TRBD1. The ends lost 2 bases at V and 2 bases at J; junction bases unmatched: 3. The CDR3 is 15 amino acids. Germline V gives CDR1 ENHRY, CDR2 SYGVKD. CDR3 bases: TGTGCCATCAGTGAGGACAGGGCGACCTACAATGAGCAGTTCTTC. Translating it yields CAISEDRATYNEQFF.

This clonotype was recorded at least ten times. The gene calls are TRBV11-2 and TRBJ2-6; 7 positions agree with TRBD1. V was pared by 3 bases and J by 1 base, with 0 bases of the junction left unmatched. Germline CDR1 and CDR2: SGHAT and FQNNGV. The CDR3 is made up of 15 amino acids. CDR3 coding DNA: TGTGCCAGCAGCTTGACAGGGTCTGGGGCCAACGTCCTGACTTTC. It translates to CASSLTGSGANVLTF.